This T cell receptor (beta chain) was captured by sequencing in a study of low-dose radiotherapy and immunotherapy resistance in tumors. Time point specified: after trial treatment. The treatment is: LDRT plus nivolumab, ipilimumab, low-dose cyclophosphamide and aspirin (RACIN trial). The sample holds many counts of this clonotype. Both TCRalpha and TCRbeta chains were reverse transcribed with V-gene-specific primers. TCRs were amplified for about 18 PCR cycles with a constant-region primer and V-primer adapter. A single record per CDR3 protein comes from TCRdb applying MiXCR to the reads. The table includes tens of thousands of distinct CDR3 sequences, around 25% detected once. Trimming took off 4 bases at V and 8 bases at J, with 8 bases between the two ends. The CDR3 totals 11 residues. Germline CDR1 and CDR2: MDHEN and SYDVKM.

This TCR was recovered from a male donor with prostate cancer. Sequences were derived from PBMCs, sampled after low-dose radiotherapy plus immunotherapy. The chain recombines TRBV28 with TRBJ1-2; no clear D gene. This chain's CDR3 is CASSWGWGYTF. In nucleotides, the CDR3 is TGTGCCAGCAGTTGGGGATGGGGCTACACCTTC.